This T cell receptor (beta chain) stems from a study of blood T cells in healthy people across ages. In its sample, this clonotype was seen a few times. A second PCR of about 6 to 12 cycles used a sample-barcoded 5' primer and a J-beta primer mix. TCRdb used MiXCR to reprocess the 5' RACE reads, holding one entry per CDR3 protein. The sample has 800,000 or so distinct CDR3 sequences; 25% are singletons. The CDR3 extends over 13 amino acids. The V gene's germline CDR1 is MNHNS and CDR2 SASEGT. These data were also filed under a second study, of T cells of mothers and their children.

The sequenced material came from blood. The sequence came from a boy younger than 18 in good health. The J gene is TRBJ2-1, the V gene TRBV6-1; no clear D. The assigned J gene may be wrong: the sequence end matches TRBJ2-5 better. The CDR3 DNA reads as TGTGCCAGCGGTATCTCGGTGAGGGAGACCCAGTACTTC. Amino acid sequence: CASGISVRETQYF.